Given below is one T cell receptor (beta chain) in context. The antigen remains unidentified. These data belong to a study of T cell repertoires in cytomegalovirus infection. Study details: Public TCR beta signatures provided an indication of both CMV infection and a matching HLA type.

TCRdb passed the reads through MiXCR, listing each CDR3 protein once. Of around 260,000 distinct CDR3 sequences listed, roughly a quarter are singletons. Overall study results and limits: CMV-specific TCR beta clonotypes restricted by HLA-C were the ones dominating the ex vivo response.

Germline CDR1 reads ENHRY; CDR2 reads SYGVKD. The ends lost 0 bases at V and 7 bases at J; junction bases unmatched: 8. The CDR3 length is 16 residues. The source of this sequence is a human donor in good health (CMV status not recorded). Some clones in this sample may be carry-over from other donors' samples. Sequenced: PBMCs. The chain uses TRBV10-3 and TRBJ2-1; 8 bases fit TRBD2. In nucleotides, the CDR3 is TGTGCCATCAGTGAGTCGTCAGCGGGAGCGCTGAATGAGCAGTTCTTC. This sequence encodes CAISESSAGALNEQFF.